This is a list of T cell receptor beta chains from one sample in a study of HIV-infected children after antiretroviral therapy interruption. MiXCR, applied by TCRdb to the 3' RACE reads, yields one record per CDR3 protein. The table has 30,000 to 50,000 distinct CDR3 sequences, about 6.5% seen once; the top ten hold about 0.91%. Sample: CD45RA+ CD4+ T cells from PBMCs, pooled from several time points, taken from a donor given antiretroviral therapy, either interrupted or continuous. These receptors came from a pool of human donors with HIV. CDR3s include the opening cysteine and the closing phenylalanine or tryptophan. A D gene is named only where the DNA matches it firmly. Only some rows state a clone size, as once, few, many or a class for expanded clones.

CASSYPGQGNYEQYF,TGTGCCAGCAGCTATCCGGGACAGGGGAACTACGAGCAGTACTTC,TRBV7-9,many,TRBJ2-7,TRBD1
CASSLFRVYEQYF,TGTGCCAGCAGCTTATTCAGGGTCTACGAGCAGTACTTC,TRBV7-2,NA,TRBJ2-7,NA
CASNGGSQNTLYF,TGTGCCAGCAATGGGGGGAGTCAAAACACCTTGTACTTT,TRBV2,NA,TRBJ2-4,NA
CASSLGGGRFDTQYF,TGTGCCAGCAGCTTAGGAGGGGGCAGGTTCGATACGCAGTATTTT,TRBV11-2,NA,TRBJ2-3,TRBD1
CASSFSYNEQFF,TGTGCCAGCAGTTTCTCTTACAATGAGCAGTTCTTC,TRBV28,many,TRBJ2-1,NA
CASSQAVNQDTQYF,TGTGCCAGCAGCCAAGCGGTTAACCAAGACACCCAGTACTTT,TRBV4-2,medium-sized,TRBJ2-5,NA
CASSLERPSGQFF,TGTGCCAGCAGCTTAGAAAGGCCTAGTGGGCAGTTCTTC,TRBV7-9,NA,TRBJ2-1,NA
CATSGRESTEAFF,TGTGCCACCAGCGGACGGGAATCCACTGAAGCTTTCTTT,TRBV15,many,TRBJ1-1,NA
CASSFRQGDSNQPQHF,TGTGCCAGCAGTTTCCGACAGGGTGACAGCAATCAGCCCCAGCATTTT,TRBV28,many,TRBJ1-5,TRBD1
CSARLWAVGQFF,TGCAGTGCTAGGCTATGGGCCGTGGGGCAGTTCTTC,TRBV20-1,many,TRBJ2-1,NA
CASSLWGVAGVQETQYF,TGTGCCAGCAGTTTATGGGGGGTAGCGGGGGTCCAAGAGACCCAGTACTTC,TRBV28,many,TRBJ2-5,TRBD2
CASRKGATEEKLFF,TGTGCCAGTAGGAAGGGAGCTACCGAAGAAAAACTGTTTTTT,TRBV19,many,TRBJ1-4,NA
CAISESDRETQYF,TGTGCCATCAGTGAGTCGGACAGAGAGACCCAGTACTTC,TRBV10-3,many,TRBJ2-5,NA
CSATTSGRARYEQFF,TGCAGTGCTACTACTAGCGGGAGGGCCAGGTATGAGCAGTTCTTC,TRBV20-1,many,TRBJ2-1,TRBD2
CASTSQGVGVDYEQYF,TGTGCCAGCACTTCCCAGGGGGTGGGAGTCGACTACGAGCAGTACTTC,TRBV7-2,many,TRBJ2-7,TRBD1
CASSLKGELFFF,TGCGCCAGCAGCTTGAAGGGTGAGCTGTTTTTCTTT,TRBV5-1,once,TRBJ1-1,NA
CSALTGGQETQYF,TGCAGTGCTCTAACAGGTGGACAAGAGACCCAGTACTTC,TRBV20-1,many,TRBJ2-5,NA
CSAGRDFQETQYF,TGCAGTGCTGGCAGGGATTTCCAAGAGACCCAGTACTTC,TRBV20-1,many,TRBJ2-5,NA
CASTPMSLAGPNEQFF,TGTGCCAGCACCCCGATGTCACTAGCAGGCCCCAATGAGCAGTTCTTC,TRBV21-1,few,TRBJ2-1,NA
CASSQSPGQVGYGYTF,TGTGCCAGCAGCCAATCCCCAGGGCAGGTGGGCTATGGCTACACCTTC,TRBV14,many,TRBJ1-2,NA
CATSGARVNTGELFF,TGTGCCACCTCAGGCGCCAGGGTGAACACCGGGGAGCTGTTTTTT,TRBV27,many,TRBJ2-2,NA
CATSDAQTGPQETQYF,TGTGCCACCAGTGATGCCCAGACAGGCCCCCAAGAGACCCAGTACTTC,TRBV24-1,many,TRBJ2-5,NA
CASSPTAGAPYNEQFF,TGTGCCAGCAGCCCGACAGCGGGAGCACCCTACAATGAGCAGTTCTTC,TRBV7-3,few,TRBJ2-1,TRBD2
CSARDRDRVNQPQHF,TGCAGTGCTAGAGACCGGGACAGGGTCAATCAGCCCCAGCATTTT,TRBV20-1,NA,TRBJ1-5,TRBD1
CASSLEQRPGETQYF,TGCGCCAGCAGTTTAGAGCAACGCCCGGGGGAGACCCAGTACTTC,TRBV5-1,many,TRBJ2-5,NA
CSTKDGHYEQYF,TGCAGCACTAAGGACGGTCACTACGAGCAGTACTTC,TRBV29-1,few,TRBJ2-7,NA
CASSGTRGTGELFF,TGTGCCAGCAGCGGGACACGGGGAACCGGGGAGCTGTTTTTT,TRBV11-2,many,TRBJ2-2,NA
CASSFYYEQYF,TGTGCCAGCAGTTTCTACTACGAGCAGTACTTC,TRBV27,many,TRBJ2-7,NA
CASSSSSETQYF,TGTGCCAGCAGCTCCAGCTCCGAGACCCAGTACTTC,TRBV7-2,many,TRBJ2-5,NA
CASSLSAAQETQYF,TGTGCCAGCAGTTTAAGCGCGGCCCAAGAGACCCAGTACTTC,TRBV28,many,TRBJ2-5,NA
CASKPAVYGYTF,TGCGCCAGCAAACCAGCTGTCTATGGCTACACCTTC,TRBV23-1,many,TRBJ1-2,NA
CASSQVPKGQSPYGYTF,TGTGCCAGCAGCCAAGTCCCCAAGGGACAGTCGCCCTATGGCTACACCTTC,TRBV3-1,NA,TRBJ1-2,TRBD1
CASSQTGSSTDTQYF,TGCGCCAGCAGCCAAACAGGGTCCAGCACAGATACGCAGTATTTT,TRBV4-1,many,TRBJ2-3,NA
CASSTSGGRSTYNEQFF,TGTGCCAGCAGCACTAGCGGGGGGCGGTCGACCTACAATGAGCAGTTCTTC,TRBV2,many,TRBJ2-1,TRBD2
CASSLRAGDVYEQYF,TGTGCCAGCAGTCTCAGGGCAGGGGATGTGTACGAGCAGTACTTC,TRBV7-2,many,TRBJ2-7,NA
CASSLPGQGADEQYF,TGTGCCAGCAGCCTCCCGGGACAGGGGGCAGACGAGCAGTACTTC,TRBV3-1,many,TRBJ2-7,TRBD1
CASSPDSFYGYTF,TGTGCCAGCAGCCCTGACAGCTTCTATGGCTACACCTTC,TRBV28,many,TRBJ1-2,NA
CAWSLLGGQDTQYF,TGTGCCTGGAGTCTACTGGGGGGGCAAGACACCCAGTACTTT,TRBV30,NA,TRBJ2-5,NA
CASSLGHGQDTQYF,TGTGCCAGCAGTTTGGGGCATGGACAGGATACGCAGTATTTT,TRBV27,many,TRBJ2-3,NA
CASSWRKILQETQYF,TGTGCCAGCAGCTGGCGGAAAATCCTCCAAGAGACCCAGTACTTC,TRBV5-1,NA,TRBJ2-5,NA
CATHPGGTEAFF,TGTGCCACCCATCCAGGGGGCACTGAAGCTTTCTTT,TRBV10-3,many,TRBJ1-1,TRBD1
CASTQVGVGTGELFF,TGTGCCAGCACCCAGGTGGGAGTTGGAACCGGGGAGCTGTTTTTT,TRBV6-4,NA,TRBJ2-2,NA
CSVDNDRTLPQYF,TGCAGCGTTGATAATGATAGAACACTCCCCCAGTACTTC,TRBV29-1,many,TRBJ2-5,NA
CASSFSGSDEQYF,TGTGCCAGCAGCTTTAGCGGGAGTGACGAGCAGTACTTC,TRBV11-2,many,TRBJ2-7,TRBD2
CASSLGLTYEQYF,TGTGCCAGCTCACTAGGTCTGACCTACGAGCAGTACTTC,TRBV18,NA,TRBJ2-7,NA
CASSLLGDNEQFF,TGTGCCAGCAGCCTACTGGGGGACAATGAGCAGTTCTTC,TRBV7-7,many,TRBJ2-1,NA
CASSLGSSRNTEAFF,TGTGCCAGCAGTTTGGGCAGCAGTCGGAACACTGAAGCTTTCTTT,TRBV12-3/TRBV12-4,NA,TRBJ1-1,NA
CASSYQGRGTDTQYF,TGTGCCAGCAGTTACCAGGGGCGAGGCACAGATACGCAGTATTTT,TRBV6-2/TRBV6-3,many,TRBJ2-3,NA
CASRFDRVDEQYF,TGCGCCAGCAGATTTGACAGGGTGGACGAGCAGTACTTC,TRBV23-1,NA,TRBJ2-7,TRBD1
CASSLRDRHYEQYF,TGTGCCAGCAGCCTCCGGGACAGACACTACGAGCAGTACTTC,TRBV5-5,NA,TRBJ2-7,TRBD1
CASSLNGVRMNTEAFF,TGCGCCAGCAGCTTGAATGGTGTCCGCATGAACACTGAAGCTTTCTTT,TRBV5-1,NA,TRBJ1-1,NA
CASSVAGDYEETQYF,TGTGCCAGCAGCGTAGCTGGGGACTACGAAGAGACCCAGTACTTC,TRBV3-1,NA,TRBJ2-5,TRBD2